A selection of T cell receptor beta chains follows, all from one sample in a study of identical twins. TCRdb redid the calling of the 5' RACE reads with MiXCR, one entry per CDR3 protein. This table has a few hundred thousand distinct CDR3 sequences, over 5% appearing once. This same sample was also taken into another study, of T cells expressing NK-cell markers.

The sample consisted of CD8+ T cells sorted from blood. The receptors come from a woman between 18 and 29 years old in good health. Both conserved end residues are part of each CDR3. D genes are given only for firm matches. Size tells how often a clone was seen (once, few, many) or the class of an expanded clone, and some rows leave it out.

D gene	V gene	clone size	J gene	CDR3 DNA	CDR3 protein
NA	TRBV3-1	few	TRBJ2-1	TGTGCCAGCAGCCAAGACCATCTCAGCCGGGGTAATGAGCAGTTCTTC	CASSQDHLSRGNEQFF
TRBD1	TRBV12-3/TRBV12-4	many	TRBJ2-1	TGTGCCAGCTGGACAGGGGTATACAATGAGCAGTTCTTC	CASWTGVYNEQFF
NA	TRBV7-9	many	TRBJ2-7	TGTGCCAGCAGCTTCAACAGGGAGGTGGACGAGCAGTACTTC	CASSFNREVDEQYF
TRBD1	TRBV18	many	TRBJ2-3	TGTGCCAGCTCACCACTGGACAGGGTTTACACAGATACGCAGTATTTT	CASSPLDRVYTDTQYF
NA	TRBV29-1	many	TRBJ2-5	TGCAGCGTTCCGGGCCCAAGGGAGGAGACCCAGTACTTC	CSVPGPREETQYF
TRBD1	TRBV12-3/TRBV12-4	few	TRBJ2-4	TGTGCCAGCAGCCCCGACAGGGACATTCAGTACTTC	CASSPDRDIQYF
NA	TRBV12-3/TRBV12-4	many	TRBJ2-7	TGTGCCAGCAGTTTAGGAGCTACCTACGAGCAGTACTTC	CASSLGATYEQYF
NA	TRBV7-9	NA	TRBJ1-2	TGTGCCAGCAGCAGGGACGATGGCTACACCTTC	CASSRDDGYTF
NA	TRBV5-6	many	TRBJ2-7	TGTGCCAGCACGATTGGAGGTTTCTACGAGCAGTACTTC	CASTIGGFYEQYF
TRBD1	TRBV15	NA	TRBJ2-7	TGTGCCACCAGCGATACCGGGACAGGGGCCTACGAGCAGTACTTC	CATSDTGTGAYEQYF
TRBD1	TRBV9	many	TRBJ1-5	TGTGCCAGCAGCGCGCCGGGACAGGGTCAGCCCCAGCATTTT	CASSAPGQGQPQHF
NA	TRBV11-2	many	TRBJ2-7	TGTGCCAGCAGCCCTTCGGGGGTTTTGGTCCGCTACGAGCAGTACTTC	CASSPSGVLVRYEQYF
NA	TRBV2	many	TRBJ1-2	TGTGCCAGCAGGGACTATGGCTACACCTTC	CASRDYGYTF
TRBD1	TRBV4-3	NA	TRBJ2-6	TGCGCCAGCAGCCAAGAACCGGGACAGCGAGCTGGGGCCAACGTCCTGACTTTC	CASSQEPGQRAGANVLTF
NA	TRBV20-1	few	TRBJ1-5	TGCAGTGCTAGGCGGCCCGACGATAATCAGCCCCAGCATTTT	CSARRPDDNQPQHF
NA	TRBV9	NA	TRBJ2-3	TGTGCCAGCAACGAAGATCCAGCCACAGATACGCAGTATTTT	CASNEDPATDTQYF
NA	TRBV9	many	TRBJ2-1	TGTGCCAGCAGCGGGAGGAGAGCCCACAATGAGCAGTTCTTC	CASSGRRAHNEQFF
TRBD2	TRBV6-5	many	TRBJ2-2	TGTGCCAGCAGTTACTCGCCGGGGACTAGCGGTATCGTGGGCGGGGAGCTGTTTTTT	CASSYSPGTSGIVGGELFF
NA	TRBV29-1	many	TRBJ2-7	TGCAGCGTGGGGGTTCCGGGAGCATCCTACGAGCAGTACTTC	CSVGVPGASYEQYF
NA	TRBV12-3/TRBV12-4	NA	TRBJ1-1	TGTGCCAGCAGTTCAATACAGGGCTCTGAAGCTTTCTTT	CASSSIQGSEAFF
TRBD2	TRBV2	NA	TRBJ2-5	TGTGCCAGCAGTGAAGCGCTCGGACTAGTAGAGACCCAGTACTTC	CASSEALGLVETQYF
TRBD2	TRBV9	few	TRBJ2-2	TGTGCCAGCAGCTGGCTAGCGGGAGCTACGAACACCGGGGAGCTGTTTTTT	CASSWLAGATNTGELFF
NA	TRBV11-2	many	TRBJ1-5	TGTGCCAGCAGCTTAAGGCAGGGGAATCAGCCCCAGCATTTT	CASSLRQGNQPQHF
NA	TRBV20-1	few	TRBJ2-3	TGCAGTGCTACTTCCTACAGGTCGATTAGCACAGATACGCAGTATTTT	CSATSYRSISTDTQYF
TRBD2	TRBV20-1	few	TRBJ2-3	TGCAGTGCTACAAGCGGGAGCGACACAGATACGCAGTATTTT	CSATSGSDTDTQYF
TRBD2	TRBV12-3/TRBV12-4	few	TRBJ2-7	TGTGCCAGCAGTTCCACAGCCGCTCGAACTAGCGGGAGTCCCTACGAGCAGTACTTC	CASSSTAARTSGSPYEQYF